This T cell receptor (beta chain) appears in the sequencing data of a study of identical twins. Notes on the study in general: The models systematically underestimated how much out-of-frame TCR alpha was shared in monozygotic twins. The abundant beta clonotypes from cord blood had fewer insertions, and memory repertoires had none of this. Rather than following the same donors, the conclusions depended on cross-sectional statistical analysis.

This clonotype was seen a few times. What it binds is not known. TCRdb re-called the 5' RACE reads with MiXCR, one entry per CDR3 protein. The table shows approximately 500,000 distinct CDR3 sequences, with roughly 15% occurring only once. In every case, the donor was a healthy Caucasian. The CDR3 consists of 15 residues. The V gene's germline CDR1 is MDHEN and CDR2 SYDVKM. Trimming removed 7 bases from V and 9 bases from J; junction bases left unmatched: 14. The sample was also linked to a second study, of yellow fever vaccine responses in identical twins.

The receptor was isolated from a woman in her late teens or twenties in good health. Source material: CD4+ T cells sorted from blood. The gene calls are TRBV28 and TRBJ2-1; 8 nucleotides match TRBD1. The CDR3: CASNPAGQVISEQFF. The CDR3 DNA reads TGTGCCAGCAACCCTGCGGGACAGGTGATCTCTGAGCAGTTCTTC.